The clone carrying this T cell receptor beta chain was counted only a few times. One junction end disagrees with the germline gene, perhaps due to a read error. This specimen belongs to a study of read filtering for tumor transcriptome and immune sequencing. Whole-study context: TCR-mapped reads were about 3.5 to 10.27 million with IR-seq versus about 75 to 1,400 with RNA-seq.

Molecular barcoded adaptors covering alpha/delta and beta/gamma chains were used on 400 to 450 ng RNA. Using its own MiXCR run on the reads, TCRdb lists one record per CDR3 protein. Of about 9,100 distinct CDR3 sequences listed, approximately 15% were seen once; the top ten hold less than 30%. Sequencing input: a population of CD138-negative cells sorted from bone marrow. The TCR comes from a donor at least 40 years old with multiple myeloma.

The CDR3 sequence: CVSTLTQGDYEQLF. CDR3 coding DNA: TGTGTCAGCACCTTAACCCAGGGGGATTATGAGCAGCTCTTC. The V and J genes are TRBV3-1 and TRBJ2-1, with 7 bases that match TRBD1. Germline-derived CDR1 and CDR2 are LGHDT and YNNKEL (reference sequence). This CDR3 spans 14 amino acids.